The 8 T cell receptor beta chains presented below share a single source sample, sequenced in a study of blood T cell repertoires in COVID-19 (TCRdb year 2020). Libraries were made using the immunoSEQ multiplex PCR assay. The table was pulled from immuneACCESS by TCRdb, which kept in-frame rearrangements only. Such tables lose some clones; where checked, under half of the loss comes from unresolved V genes, and the rest has no known cause. In this sample the table shows hundreds of thousands of clones, around nine tenths of which occur a single time. The leading ten clones occupy 2% to 2.5% of the sample. The sample comprised peripheral blood. These receptors were obtained from a woman in her 40s who had recovered from COVID-19.

The V and J genes are TRBV4-2 and TRBJ1-4; 9 nucleotides align to TRBD1. Germline V lookup: CDR1 LGHNA, CDR2 YNFKEQ. The ends lost 3 bases at V and 8 bases at J; junction bases unmatched: 7. The CDR3 contains 15 residues. CDR3 sequence reads: CASSQDGTGREKLFF. In DNA form, the CDR3 reads TGTGCCAGCAGCCAGGATGGGACAGGGAGGGAAAAACTGTTTTTT.

J is TRBJ1-1 and V is TRBV18; unclear D gene. This CDR3 has 12 residues. CDR1 is KGHSH and CDR2 is LQKENI in the germline V gene. V was clipped by 1 base and J by 8 bases, with 8 bases between them. Here the CDR3 reads CASSPQAVEAFF. In nucleotides, the CDR3 is TGTGCCAGCTCACCACAGGCGGTAGAAGCTTTCTTT.

J is TRBJ1-5 and V is TRBV18, with 8 nucleotides matching TRBD1. Unmatched junction bases numbered 6, after V lost 4 bases and J lost 7 bases. The CDR3 runs to 14 residues. Per germline, CDR1 KGHSH and CDR2 LQKENI. DNA for the CDR3: TGTGCCAGCTCACGGACAGGGATCGGGCAGCCCCAGCATTTT. Protein product: CASSRTGIGQPQHF.

This chain links TRBV24-1 with TRBJ2-2; 8 nucleotides agree with TRBD1. Germline values: CDR1 KGHDR, CDR2 SFDVKD. CDR3 size: 18 residues. The V segment lost 4 bases and the J segment 5 bases; nucleotides outside the gene matches: 14. CDR3 protein: CATSDLNSDRGVTGELFF. Written as DNA, the CDR3 is TGTGCCACCAGTGACTTGAATAGTGACAGGGGTGTGACCGGGGAGCTGTTTTTT.

This rearrangement joins TRBV10-2 to TRBJ2-4; TRBD2 matches at 9 bases. Looked up from germline, CDR1 is WSHSY and CDR2 is SAAADI. The J segment lost 0 bases and the V segment lost 6 bases, leaving 12 bases of the junction unmatched. CDR3 length equals 18 residues. The CDR3 reads CASSRPPTSGLAKNIQYF. CDR3 DNA sequence: TGCGCCAGCAGCCGACCCCCGACTAGCGGCTTAGCCAAAAACATTCAGTACTTC.

The chain combines TRBV7-2 with TRBJ2-7; TRBD1 might be the D (5 bases). The CDR3 sequence is 13 residues long. The V gene lost 8 bases and the J gene lost 3 bases, with 14 bases spanning the gap. Germline V gene lookup returns CDR1 SGHTA and CDR2 FQGNSA. CDR3 nucleotides: TGTGCCAGCGTTGACAGTACCAACTACGAGCAGTACTTC. This codes for CASVDSTNYEQYF.

The rearrangement joins TRBV7-2 to TRBJ1-2; tentatively, D is TRBD1 (5 bases). Germline CDR1 and CDR2: SGHTA and FQGNSA. The CDR3 totals 15 residues. Trimming left V 5 bases short and J 8 bases short, with 21 bases between. The CDR3 region is CASSPDGREIRGYTF. CDR3 coding DNA: TGTGCCAGCAGCCCTGACGGCAGGGAAATAAGGGGCTACACCTTC.

The chain recombines TRBV19 with TRBJ2-7; 7 bases align to TRBD2. J lost 0 bases, V lost 1 base, and 6 bases had no gene match. Germline V gene lookup returns CDR1 LNHDA and CDR2 SQIVND (reference sequence). The CDR3 is 16 residues long. The DNA for the CDR3 is TGTGCCAGTAGTATAGGAGCTAGCGGACACTCCTACGAGCAGTACTTC. Encoded protein: CASSIGASGHSYEQYF.